This T cell receptor (beta chain) was retrieved from a study of shared clonotypes between healthy human individuals. Study-wide results and caveats: Between a few donors, naive CD4 clonotypes were shared at a level of about 5%. Clonotypes shared by all four donors outscored non-shared clonotypes in generation probability.

With respect to this clone: Its antigen is not known.

Clones were read by immunoSEQ multiplex PCR, and TCRdb kept only the in-frame ones, dropping some. The sample yields millions of clones, around 95% seen once. CDR3 length: 8 residues. From germline, CDR1 is WSHSY and CDR2 SAAADI. The chain links TRBV10-2 to TRBJ2-7; no clear D. The source is a man aged 18 to 29 in good health. Sequences were obtained from naive CD4+ T cells sorted from blood. The subset: CD45RA+ positively selected. The CDR3 bases are TGCTCGACTTCCGAGCAGTACTTC. Its translation: CSTSEQYF.